Below, 16 T cell receptor beta chains from the same sample are listed, as sequenced in a study of T cell repertoires in cytomegalovirus infection. TCRdb reprocessed the reads via MiXCR and lists one record per CDR3 protein. The sample records 640,000 or so distinct CDR3 sequences, approximately 33% being singletons. What these receptors recognize is not known. The specimen comprised cultured PBMCs, sampled from culture after CMV antigen stimulation. All receptors derive from a human donor in good health (CMV status not recorded). Some clones in this sample may be carry-over from other donors' samples.

The chain carries TRBV4-1 and TRBJ2-1; D unresolved. Germline V lookup: CDR1 MGHRA, CDR2 YSYEKL. There are 15 residues in the CDR3. Trimming pared 1 base from V and 2 bases from J, leaving 9 bases between. CDR3 sequence reads: CASSQGTVPYNEQFF. The CDR3 bases are TGCGCCAGCAGCCAAGGGACGGTCCCCTACAATGAGCAGTTCTTC.

The chain joins TRBV7-9 to TRBJ1-1; D remains unclear. Germline values: CDR1 SEHNR, CDR2 FQNEAQ (reference sequence). The CDR3 sequence is 15 residues long. Trimming removed 0 bases from V and 0 bases from J, with 8 bases in between. The CDR3 reads CASSLANNVNTEAFF. The CDR3 DNA sequence: TGTGCCAGCAGCTTAGCCAACAACGTGAACACTGAAGCTTTCTTT.

The V gene is TRBV12-3 or TRBV12-4, the J gene TRBJ2-3, with 10 positions matching TRBD2. CDR3 length: 17 amino acids. J was trimmed by 0 bases and V by 5 bases; bases with no gene match: 8. The CDR3: CASSPRRTSGSTDTQYF. In DNA form, the CDR3 reads TGTGCCAGCAGTCCCCGTAGGACTAGCGGTAGCACAGATACGCAGTATTTT.

The V and J genes are TRBV15 and TRBJ2-1; D gene uncertain. Trimming shortened V by 1 base and J by 8 bases, and 9 bases separated the two germline ends. The CDR3 is 13 amino acids. Germline CDR1 and CDR2: LNHNV and YYDKDF (reference sequence). CDR3 DNA sequence: TGTGCCACCAGCAGAGTGGCCGGGCATGAGCAGTTCTTC. It encodes CATSRVAGHEQFF.

V gene TRBV7-9 combines with J gene TRBJ1-1; unclear D gene. This CDR3 contains 13 residues. Germline V gene data show CDR1 as SEHNR and CDR2 as FQNEAQ (reference sequence). The ends were cut back, 2 bases at V and 4 bases at J, with 8 bases in the middle. For the CDR3, the DNA is TGTGCCAGCAGCTTATACCGACCCACTGAAGCTTTCTTT. Its translation is CASSLYRPTEAFF. Drawing the rest from reference TRBV7-9 and TRBJ1-1, the complete variable domain is DTGVSQNPRHKITKRGQNVTFRCDPISEHNRLYWYRQTLGQGPEFLTYFQNEAQLEKSRLLSDRFSAERPKGSFSTLEIQRTEQGDSAMYLCASSLYRPTEAFFGQGTRLTVV.

This rearrangement joins TRBV27 to TRBJ2-7, with 13 bases fitting TRBD2. Germline CDR1 reads MNHEY; CDR2 reads SMNVEV (reference sequence). The V gene end was trimmed by 8 bases and the J gene end by 4 bases; junction bases not matched to a gene: 5. The CDR3 contains 14 residues. The CDR3 nucleotides are TGTGCCAGCGGCTTGGGACTAGCGGGATACGAGCAGTACTTC. Amino acid sequence: CASGLGLAGYEQYF.

This clonotype was seen only a few times. The chain combines TRBV7-2 with TRBJ1-2; the D is unclear. V lost 1 base and J lost 5, with 17 bases in between. Germline V CDR1 and CDR2: SGHTA, FQGNSA. The CDR3 is 16 residues long. CDR3 amino acids: CASSLVPGVPPYGYTF. The CDR3, as DNA: TGTGCCAGCAGCTTAGTACCTGGGGTTCCTCCTTATGGCTACACCTTC.

This clonotype was seen a handful of times. V usage is TRBV5-4 and J usage is TRBJ2-7, with D perhaps matching TRBD1 or TRBD2 (6 bases each). The CDR3 is 14 residues long. Germline lookup yields CDR1 SGHNT and CDR2 YYREEE (reference sequence). With 3 bases removed from V and 7 bases from J, the gap between germline ends came to 17 bases. In DNA form, the CDR3 reads TGTGCCAGCAGCTCTGGGAGGACGGGGGCTGAGCAGTACTTC. Translated: CASSSGRTGAEQYF. Variable domain in full (rest from reference TRBV5-4 and TRBJ2-7): ETGVTQSPTHLIKTRGQQVTLRCSSQSGHNTVSWYQQALGQGPQFIFQYYREEENGRGNFPPRFSGLQFPNYSSELNVNALELDDSALYLCASSSGRTGAEQYFGPGTRLTVT.

This clonotype has at least ten counts. This chain links TRBV7-2 with TRBJ1-2; no definite D call. V lost 2 bases and J 2 bases, leaving 6 bases between the germline ends. Germline V gives CDR1 SGHTA, CDR2 FQGNSA. The CDR3 length is 13 residues. The CDR3 DNA follows: TGTGCCAGCAGCTTACGATTAAACTATGGCTACACCTTC. Its translation is CASSLRLNYGYTF. The whole variable domain, remainder taken from reference TRBV7-2 and TRBJ1-2, is GAGVSQSPSNKVTEKGKDVELRCDPISGHTALYWYRQSLGQGLEFLIYFQGNSAPDKSGLPSDRFSAERTGGSVSTLTIQRTQQEDSAVYLCASSLRLNYGYTFGSGTRLTVV.

The rearrangement uses TRBV30 and TRBJ2-1; D remains unclear. Trimming cost V 1 base and J 0 bases, with 10 bases left between them. There are 15 residues in the CDR3. Germline lookup yields CDR1 GTSNPN and CDR2 SVGIG (reference sequence). The CDR3 sequence: CAWSGGPGSYNEQFF. The CDR3 coding sequence is TGTGCCTGGAGTGGTGGCCCGGGCTCCTACAATGAGCAGTTCTTC.

The chain joins TRBV4-1 to TRBJ2-3; maybe TRBD1 (6 bases). The CDR3 covers 16 residues. V was cut by 1 base and J by 2 bases, with 13 bases left in between. The germline gives CDR1 MGHRA, CDR2 YSYEKL. This chain's CDR3 is CASSQGRTVDTDTQYF. The CDR3 DNA reads as TGCGCCAGCAGCCAAGGACGGACAGTAGACACAGATACGCAGTATTTT.

The chain couples TRBV6-1 to TRBJ1-5; possible D gene TRBD1, 5 bases. The germline CDR1 and CDR2 sequences are MNHNS and SASEGT. The CDR3 extends over 15 amino acids. V lost 2 bases to trimming and J lost 0 bases, with 8 bases between them. The CDR3 DNA is TGTGCCAGCAGTGAATACAGGAATAGCAATCAGCCCCAGCATTTT. It yields the protein CASSEYRNSNQPQHF.

This chain uses TRBV12-3 or TRBV12-4 with TRBJ1-5; D is unresolved. The CDR3 has 15 residues. Trimming took 2 bases from V and 2 from J, leaving 10 bases between them. The CDR3 DNA reads TGTGCCAGCAGTTTAAGGGAGATGGGCAATCAGCCCCAGCATTTT. Residues: CASSLREMGNQPQHF.

This clonotype has a handful of counts. The chain combines TRBV7-2 with TRBJ1-6; D is ambiguous. Germline assignment: CDR1 SGHTA and CDR2 FQGNSA. The length of the CDR3 is 14 residues. V lost 5 bases to trimming and J lost 3 bases, with 8 bases between them. The CDR3 is CASSRSFYNSPLHF. CDR3 in DNA: TGTGCCAGCAGCAGGAGCTTCTATAATTCACCCCTCCACTTT.

The chain recombines TRBV20-1 with TRBJ2-3; D possibly corresponds to TRBD2 (7 bases). Germline V lookup: CDR1 DFQATT, CDR2 SNEGSKA (reference sequence). V was pared by 6 bases and J by 0 bases, with 16 bases between. The CDR3 is made up of 15 amino acids. DNA of the CDR3: TGCAGTGCGACCCGCCGGGGGGCGAGCACAGATACGCAGTATTTT. It specifies CSATRRGASTDTQYF.

This clonotype was detected only a few times. The chain combines TRBV10-3 with TRBJ2-5, with D hard to call. Germline loops: CDR1 ENHRY, CDR2 SYGVKD. Trimming took off 3 bases at V and 2 bases at J, with 13 bases between the two ends. This CDR3 spans 15 amino acids. CDR3 amino acids: CAISEGAVGQETQYF. CDR3 bases: TGTGCCATCAGTGAAGGCGCCGTTGGGCAAGAGACCCAGTACTTC.